The T cell receptor beta chain under discussion was sequenced for a study of shared clonotypes between healthy human individuals. Findings and limits, study-wide: Larger estimated richness was generally seen in naive subsets than in memory subsets.

A remark on this clone: Its antigen is as yet unknown.

Clones were sequenced by immunoSEQ multiplex PCR, and TCRdb holds only the in-frame ones, with some missing. Of 2.3 million or so clones listed, 80% to 95% are singletons. This receptor was taken from a young man in good health. Some clones in this sample may be carry-over from other donors' samples. The sequenced material came from naive CD4+ T cells from PBMCs. The subset is: CD45RA+ positively selected.

Here the CDR3 reads CASSLGGTRNAEAFF. CDR3 nucleotides: TGTGCCAGCAGCTTAGGGGGGACTAGGAATGCTGAAGCTTTCTTT. The rearrangement uses TRBV11-2 and TRBJ1-1, with D maybe TRBD1 (5 bases). V was trimmed by 1 base and J by 6 bases, leaving 15 bases between them. The germline CDR1 and CDR2 sequences are SGHAT and FQNNGV. The CDR3 contains 15 residues. Combining the CDR3 with reference TRBV11-2 and TRBJ1-1 gives the whole variable domain EAGVAQSPRYKIIEKRQSVAFWCNPISGHATLYWYQQILGQGPKLLIQFQNNGVVDDSQLPKDRFSAERLKGVDSTLKIQPAKLEDSAVYLCASSLGGTRNAEAFFGQGTRLTVV.